These 10 T cell receptor beta chains were all obtained from the same sample, sequenced in a study of blood T cell repertoires in COVID-19. The data were produced by immunoSEQ multiplex PCR, yet TCRdb's version contains in-frame clones alone and is incomplete. The profile shows approximately 240,000 clones, 84% of them singletons. The sample was peripheral blood. The receptors shown here come from an older woman who had recovered from COVID-19.

This clone was seen a single time. The chain links TRBV2 to TRBJ1-2; 9 bases line up with TRBD1. Germline CDR1 reads SNHLY; CDR2 reads FYNNEI. The J segment lost 8 bases and the V segment lost 6 bases, leaving 7 bases of the junction unmatched. The CDR3 is 13 amino acids. DNA of the CDR3: TGTGCCAGCAGGGGGACAGGGCTTTACGGCTACACCTTC. This encodes CASRGTGLYGYTF.

This sequence joins TRBV3-1 (or the pseudogene TRBV3-2) and TRBJ1-6, with 9 bases matching TRBD1. CDR1 and CDR2 (germline): LGHDT, YNNKEL (reference sequence). Trimming cost V 3 bases and J 8 bases; bases outside gene matches: 5. The CDR3 sequence is 15 residues long. The chain's CDR3 is CASSHGDREDSPLHF. In nucleotides, the CDR3 is TGTGCCAGCAGCCACGGGGACAGGGAGGATTCACCCCTCCACTTT.

The chain uses TRBV12-3 or TRBV12-4 and TRBJ1-2; D call uncertain. The V gene lost 1 base and the J gene lost 7 bases, with 7 bases spanning the gap. The CDR3 totals 12 residues. CDR3 in amino acids: CASSLGAFGYTF. The DNA for the CDR3 is TGTGCCAGCAGTTTAGGGGCGTTTGGCTACACCTTC.

The genes are TRBV30 and TRBJ2-1; 11 nucleotides line up with TRBD2. V was pared by 3 bases and J by 8 bases, with 12 bases of the junction left unmatched. Germline-derived CDR1 and CDR2 are GTSNPN and SVGIG (reference sequence). The CDR3 spans 16 residues. The CDR3 spells CAWRGIAGGNFHEQFF. As DNA, the CDR3 is TGTGCCTGGAGGGGAATAGCGGGGGGGAATTTTCATGAGCAGTTCTTC.

J is TRBJ2-1 and V is TRBV4-1; D possibly corresponds to TRBD2 (5 bases). CDR1 and CDR2 (germline): MGHRA, YSYEKL. Trimming took 2 bases from V and 3 from J, leaving 8 bases between them. This CDR3 is built from 14 residues. Written as DNA, the CDR3 is TGCGCCAGCAGCCAAACCCGGGACTACAATGAGCAGTTCTTC. Residues: CASSQTRDYNEQFF.

The V call is TRBV3-1 (or the pseudogene TRBV3-2), the J call TRBJ1-6; the D gene is possibly TRBD1 (6 bases). Germline V gives CDR1 LGHDT, CDR2 YNNKEL (reference sequence). V was cut by 0 bases and J by 0 bases, with 9 bases left in between. This CDR3 is built from 17 residues. The DNA for the CDR3 is TGTGCCAGCAGCCAAGATCAGGACAGCTCCTATAATTCACCCCTCCACTTT. This sequence encodes CASSQDQDSSYNSPLHF.

The chain is built from TRBV7-9 and TRBJ2-3; 8 bases match TRBD2. V gave up 4 bases and J gave up 4 bases; unmatched junction bases: 10. The CDR3 has 16 amino acids. The V gene's germline CDR1 is SEHNR and CDR2 FQNEAQ (reference sequence). CDR3 coding DNA: TGTGCCAGCAGCTCCTTCCGCGGGGGGTACGCAGATACGCAGTATTTT. It translates to CASSSFRGGYADTQYF.

This clone was observed once. The CDR3 sequence: CASSLGPSGVVTDTQYF. DNA of the CDR3: TGTGCCAGCAGCCTCGGCCCTAGCGGGGTTGTGACAGATACGCAGTATTTT. This chain uses TRBV13 with TRBJ2-3; 9 positions match TRBD2. Germline CDR1 and CDR2: PRHDT and FYEKMQ (reference sequence). The CDR3 contains 17 residues. The J segment lost 3 bases and the V segment lost 5 bases, leaving 12 bases of the junction unmatched.

In this sample, this clone turned up a few times. This chain connects TRBV29-1 to TRBJ1-1; D not certain. The germline V and J ends were trimmed by 3 bases and 3 bases, with 11 bases remaining between them. The CDR3 consists of 13 residues. Germline V gene lookup returns CDR1 SQVTM and CDR2 ANQGSEA. The CDR3: CSVDSTDYTEAFF. In DNA, the CDR3 is TGCAGCGTTGACAGCACAGATTACACTGAAGCTTTCTTT. Full variable domain (rest looked up from reference TRBV29-1 and TRBJ1-1): SAVISQKPSRDICQRGTSLTIQCQVDSQVTMMFWYRQQPGQSLTLIATANQGSEATYESGFVIDKFPISRPNLTFSTLTVSNMSPEDSSIYLCSVDSTDYTEAFFGQGTRLTVV.

The V call is TRBV3-1 (or the pseudogene TRBV3-2), the J call TRBJ2-7; D uncertain. Germline assignment: CDR1 LGHDT and CDR2 YNNKEL (reference sequence). CDR3 size: 13 residues. V dropped 4 bases and J dropped 1 base, with 8 bases sitting between them. In DNA, the CDR3 is TGTGCCAGCAGCCCTTCCCTATCCTACGAGCAGTACTTC. Protein sequence: CASSPSLSYEQYF.